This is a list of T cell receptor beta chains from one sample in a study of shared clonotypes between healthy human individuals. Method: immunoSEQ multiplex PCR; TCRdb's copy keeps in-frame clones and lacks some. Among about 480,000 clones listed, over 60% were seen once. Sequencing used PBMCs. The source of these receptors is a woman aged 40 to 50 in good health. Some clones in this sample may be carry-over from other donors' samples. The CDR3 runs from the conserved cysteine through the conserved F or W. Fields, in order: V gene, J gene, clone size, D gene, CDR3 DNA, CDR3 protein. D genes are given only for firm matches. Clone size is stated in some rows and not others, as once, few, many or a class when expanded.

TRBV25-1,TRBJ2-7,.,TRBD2,TGTGCCAGCAGTGATAGCGGGAGGGCATGGGAGCAGTACTTC,CASSDSGRAWEQYF
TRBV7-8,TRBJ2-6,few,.,TGTGCCAGCAGCCACTATCCCAGGGGTTATACTGGGGCCAACGTCCTGACTTTC,CASSHYPRGYTGANVLTF
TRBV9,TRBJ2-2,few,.,TGTGCCAGCAGCGTCTTTGTAGGCAGTCGGGAGCTGTTTTTT,CASSVFVGSRELFF
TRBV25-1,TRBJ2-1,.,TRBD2,TGTGCCAGCGGACTAGCGCCCTACAATGAGCAGTTCTTC,CASGLAPYNEQFF
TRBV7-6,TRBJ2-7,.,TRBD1,TGTGCCAGCAGCTTAGGGCAGGGGGCCTACGAGCAGTACTTC,CASSLGQGAYEQYF
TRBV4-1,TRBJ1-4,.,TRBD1,TGCGCCAGCAGCCAAGTGTTTCCGACAGGGGATGAAAAACTGTTTTTT,CASSQVFPTGDEKLFF
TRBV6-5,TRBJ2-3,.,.,TGTGCCAGCAGTTACAACGGACTCACAGATACGCAGTATTTT,CASSYNGLTDTQYF
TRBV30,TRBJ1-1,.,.,TGTGCCTGGAGTCAAGGGTACACTGAAGCTTTCTTT,CAWSQGYTEAFF
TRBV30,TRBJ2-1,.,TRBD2,TGTGCCTGGAGAGGGGAGGGGCCCCGCCGATTCTTC,CAWRGEGPRRFF
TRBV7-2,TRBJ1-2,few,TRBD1,TGTGCCAGCAGCTTAGAGCGGACAGGGAGAGAATATGGCTACACCTTC,CASSLERTGREYGYTF
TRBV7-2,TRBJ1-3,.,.,TGTGCCAGCAGCTTAGCATTGACGGGCTCTGGAAACACCATATATTTT,CASSLALTGSGNTIYF
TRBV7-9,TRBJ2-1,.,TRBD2,TGTGCCAGCAGCACGACTAGCGGGAGTTACAATGAGCAGTTCTTC,CASSTTSGSYNEQFF
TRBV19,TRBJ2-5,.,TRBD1,TGTGCCAGTAGTATTGGGACAGGGGGCCAAGAGACCCAGTACTTC,CASSIGTGGQETQYF
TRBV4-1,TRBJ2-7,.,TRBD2,TGCGCCAGCAGCCAGGCCCGGGACGGGGGGACGCAGTACTTC,CASSQARDGGTQYF
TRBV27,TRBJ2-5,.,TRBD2,TGTGCCAGCAGGCAACTAGACGGACTAGCGGGGAATGTGGTTGAGACCCAGTACTTC,CASRQLDGLAGNVVETQYF
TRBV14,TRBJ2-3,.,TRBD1,TGTGCCAGCAGCCAAGCCCGGACAGGGACGCAGTATTTT,CASSQARTGTQYF
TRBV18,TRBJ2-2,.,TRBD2,TGTGCCAGCTCACCACCCGGCCTAGCGGGAGCCGGGGAGCTGTTTTTT,CASSPPGLAGAGELFF
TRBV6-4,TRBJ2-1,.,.,TGTGCCAGCAGTGACTCAAAGGAGGGGCCATACAATGAGCAGTTCTTC,CASSDSKEGPYNEQFF
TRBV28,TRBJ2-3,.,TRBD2,TGTGCCAGCAGTCTTCCGGGACTAGCGGGAGGTAGTCCGCAGTATTTT,CASSLPGLAGGSPQYF
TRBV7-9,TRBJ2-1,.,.,TGTGCCAGCAGCCCCAGCGGGCCTCCCTACAATGAGCAGTTCTTC,CASSPSGPPYNEQFF
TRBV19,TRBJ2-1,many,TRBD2,TGTGCCAGTAGTATAGTTAGAAGCGGGAGGGGGAATGAGCAGTTCTTC,CASSIVRSGRGNEQFF
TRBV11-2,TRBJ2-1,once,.,TGTGCCAGCAGCTTAGTCAGGGGCTACAATGAGCAGTTCTTC,CASSLVRGYNEQFF
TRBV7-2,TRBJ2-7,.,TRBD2,TGTGCCAGCAGCGCGTTAGCGGGAGGGGCCTACGAGCAGTACTTC,CASSALAGGAYEQYF
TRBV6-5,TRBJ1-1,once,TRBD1,TGTGCCAGCGGAAAATTAGCCGGGACAGGGACTGAAGCTTTCTTT,CASGKLAGTGTEAFF
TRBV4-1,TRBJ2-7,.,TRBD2,TGCGCCAGCAGCCAACGTACTCCTAGCGGAGACTCCTACGAGCAGTACTTC,CASSQRTPSGDSYEQYF
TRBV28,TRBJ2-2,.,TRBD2,TGTGCCAGCAGTTTCTTAGCGGGAGAGGACACCGGGGAGCTGTTTTTT,CASSFLAGEDTGELFF
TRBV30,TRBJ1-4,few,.,TGTGCCTGGAACGACAGGATCCCCGCCGAAAAACTGTTTTTT,CAWNDRIPAEKLFF
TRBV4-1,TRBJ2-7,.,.,TGCGCCAGCAGCCAGCCTCTCCGGACGGCCGCCTACGAGCAGTACTTC,CASSQPLRTAAYEQYF
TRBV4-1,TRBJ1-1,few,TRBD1,TGCGCCAGCAGCCAAATCCAACCCCGCGGGACAGGAGCCATTGAAGCTTTCTTT,CASSQIQPRGTGAIEAFF
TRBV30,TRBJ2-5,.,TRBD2,TGTGCCTGTTTAGCGGGAGGCTCTTCTACGTTGTTGGCCCAGTACTTC,CACLAGGSSTLLAQYF
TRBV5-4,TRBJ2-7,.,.,TGTGCCAGCAGCCCCCCCCCGCGTGTAAACAACTACGAGCAGTACTTC,CASSPPPRVNNYEQYF
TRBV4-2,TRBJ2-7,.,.,TGTGCCAGCAGCCAAGTTGGGTTCGAGCAGTACTTC,CASSQVGFEQYF
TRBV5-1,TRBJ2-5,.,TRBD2,TGCGCCAGCAGCTTCTACGGGACTAGCGGGAGCGGCGAGACCCAGTACTTC,CASSFYGTSGSGETQYF
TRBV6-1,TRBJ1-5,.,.,TGTGCCAGCAGTTTTCAAGCTAGCAATCAGCCCCAGCATTTT,CASSFQASNQPQHF
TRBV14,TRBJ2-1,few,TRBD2,TGTGCCAGCAGCCCCACGAGAGCGGGAGAGGGCTATGAGCAGTTCTTC,CASSPTRAGEGYEQFF
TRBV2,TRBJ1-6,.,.,TGTGCCAGCAGTCTTTTGGGCGGCAATTCACCCCTCCACTTT,CASSLLGGNSPLHF
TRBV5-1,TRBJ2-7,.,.,TGCGCCAGCAGCTTGGAGATAGCGGTCGGCGAGCAGTACTTC,CASSLEIAVGEQYF
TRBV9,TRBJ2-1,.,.,TGTGCCAGCAGCGTAGCGGGAGCCCATGAGCAGTTCTTC,CASSVAGAHEQFF
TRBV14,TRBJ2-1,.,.,TGTGCCAGCAGCCCCTTAGATTCCTACAATGAGCAGTTCTTC,CASSPLDSYNEQFF
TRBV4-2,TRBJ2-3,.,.,TGTGCCAGCAGCCCATCGGGGAGTGGTGTGTTGGGCACAGATACGCAGTATTTT,CASSPSGSGVLGTDTQYF